These T cell receptor beta chains were read from a single sample in a study of Ad26.COV2.S vaccination and SARS-CoV-2 variants. Some clones are missing from TCRdb's copy, which holds only in-frame ones; the method was immunoSEQ multiplex PCR. This sample has 350,000 to 500,000 clones, with 90% found just once. The sample was peripheral blood, taken in a trial of Ad26.COV2.S vaccine versus placebo. Receptors originate from a person aged 18-60 years who received the Ad26.COV2.S COVID-19 vaccine or a placebo. Both conserved end residues are part of each CDR3. Each record gives: clone size, J gene, V gene, D gene, CDR3 protein, CDR3 DNA. The D gene is left open where the match is weak. Rows give clone size only sometimes, using once, few, many, or a class for an expanded clone.

abundance: -; j_gene: TRBJ2-5; v_gene: TRBV5-4; d_gene: TRBD1; CDR3aa: CASSWDRVPNQETQYF; CDR3nt: TGTGCCAGCAGCTGGGACAGGGTGCCGAACCAAGAGACCCAGTACTTC
abundance: -; j_gene: TRBJ2-3; v_gene: TRBV6-5; d_gene: -; CDR3aa: CASSYSGRYNTDTQYF; CDR3nt: TGTGCCAGCAGTTACTCTGGCCGATACAACACAGATACGCAGTATTTT
abundance: -; j_gene: TRBJ2-7; v_gene: TRBV7-8; d_gene: -; CDR3aa: CASSPDSEVQYF; CDR3nt: TGTGCCAGCAGCCCAGACAGTGAGGTGCAGTACTTC
abundance: -; j_gene: TRBJ2-7; v_gene: TRBV28; d_gene: -; CDR3aa: CASTNQGESSYEQYF; CDR3nt: TGTGCCAGCACTAATCAAGGGGAGAGCTCCTACGAGCAGTACTTC
abundance: -; j_gene: TRBJ1-2; v_gene: TRBV5-1; d_gene: -; CDR3aa: CASRLEEGLWPYGGYTF; CDR3nt: TGCGCCAGCAGATTGGAGGAGGGACTCTGGCCCTATGGTGGCTACACCTTC
abundance: few; j_gene: TRBJ2-7; v_gene: TRBV2; d_gene: -; CDR3aa: CASMRGSYEQYF; CDR3nt: TGTGCCAGCATGAGGGGGTCCTACGAGCAGTACTTC
abundance: -; j_gene: TRBJ1-2; v_gene: TRBV2; d_gene: TRBD1; CDR3aa: CASSEMGQGASNYGYTF; CDR3nt: TGTGCCAGCAGTGAAATGGGACAGGGGGCGTCTAACTATGGCTACACCTTC
abundance: -; j_gene: TRBJ2-1; v_gene: TRBV19; d_gene: -; CDR3aa: CASSISRGSSYNEQFF; CDR3nt: TGTGCCAGTAGTATTTCGCGGGGAAGCTCCTACAATGAGCAGTTCTTC
abundance: -; j_gene: TRBJ2-6; v_gene: TRBV19; d_gene: -; CDR3aa: CASSTIRGVVLTF; CDR3nt: TGTGCCAGTAGTACTATCCGGGGCGTCGTCCTGACTTTC
abundance: -; j_gene: TRBJ2-1; v_gene: TRBV10-3; d_gene: TRBD2; CDR3aa: CAISPTSGRQSRSSYNEQFF; CDR3nt: TGTGCCATCAGTCCGACTAGCGGGAGGCAGAGCCGGAGCTCCTACAATGAGCAGTTCTTC
abundance: -; j_gene: TRBJ2-2; v_gene: TRBV28; d_gene: -; CDR3aa: CASSLRNTGELFF; CDR3nt: TGTGCCAGCAGTTTGCGGAACACCGGGGAGCTGTTTTTT
abundance: -; j_gene: TRBJ2-7; v_gene: TRBV3-1/TRBV3-2; d_gene: -; CDR3aa: CASSPTSRSSYEQYF; CDR3nt: TGTGCCAGCAGCCCCACTAGCCGGAGCTCCTACGAGCAGTACTTC
abundance: -; j_gene: TRBJ2-7; v_gene: TRBV23-1; d_gene: -; CDR3aa: CASSQSPRKSYEQYF; CDR3nt: TGCGCCAGCAGTCAATCCCCCAGAAAGTCCTACGAGCAGTACTTC
abundance: -; j_gene: TRBJ2-1; v_gene: TRBV9; d_gene: -; CDR3aa: CASSPPGGDHYNEQFF; CDR3nt: TGTGCCAGCAGCCCTCCGGGCGGGGACCACTACAATGAGCAGTTCTTC
abundance: -; j_gene: TRBJ2-1; v_gene: TRBV7-2; d_gene: -; CDR3aa: CASSLGPSSYNEQFF; CDR3nt: TGTGCCAGCAGCTTAGGCCCGAGCTCCTACAATGAGCAGTTCTTC
abundance: once; j_gene: TRBJ1-1; v_gene: TRBV24-1; d_gene: TRBD1; CDR3aa: CATSDSGQGAFEAFF; CDR3nt: TGTGCCACCAGTGATTCCGGACAGGGAGCATTCGAAGCTTTCTTT
abundance: -; j_gene: TRBJ2-5; v_gene: TRBV9; d_gene: -; CDR3aa: CASSLEGWETQYF; CDR3nt: TGTGCCAGCAGTCTCGAAGGGTGGGAGACCCAGTACTTC
abundance: -; j_gene: TRBJ2-5; v_gene: TRBV5-1; d_gene: TRBD2; CDR3aa: CASSLEAGGGTQYF; CDR3nt: TGCGCCAGCAGCTTGGAAGCGGGAGGCGGGACCCAGTACTTC
abundance: -; j_gene: TRBJ1-6; v_gene: TRBV28; d_gene: TRBD1; CDR3aa: CASSHGTAYNSPLHF; CDR3nt: TGTGCCAGCAGTCACGGGACAGCATATAATTCACCCCTCCACTTT
abundance: -; j_gene: TRBJ2-5; v_gene: TRBV5-1; d_gene: -; CDR3aa: CASSFYGGGQETQYF; CDR3nt: TGCGCCAGCAGCTTTTACGGTGGAGGACAAGAGACCCAGTACTTC
abundance: few; j_gene: TRBJ2-3; v_gene: TRBV7-8; d_gene: TRBD2; CDR3aa: CASSQAGPTDTQYF; CDR3nt: TGTGCCAGCAGCCAAGCGGGGCCCACAGATACGCAGTATTTT
abundance: -; j_gene: TRBJ2-1; v_gene: TRBV9; d_gene: -; CDR3aa: CASSVGGGRGDNEQFF; CDR3nt: TGTGCCAGCAGCGTAGGGGGTGGGAGAGGCGACAATGAGCAGTTCTTC
abundance: -; j_gene: TRBJ2-5; v_gene: TRBV5-1; d_gene: -; CDR3aa: CASSDEGLAAETQYF; CDR3nt: TGCGCCAGCAGCGACGAAGGACTCGCGGCAGAGACCCAGTACTTC
abundance: -; j_gene: TRBJ2-3; v_gene: TRBV7-9; d_gene: TRBD2; CDR3aa: CASSPRAGVTDTQYF; CDR3nt: TGTGCCAGCAGCCCGAGGGCGGGAGTCACAGATACGCAGTATTTT
abundance: -; j_gene: TRBJ1-1; v_gene: TRBV2; d_gene: -; CDR3aa: CASYGGRVDTEAFF; CDR3nt: TGTGCCAGCTATGGCGGACGGGTAGACACTGAAGCTTTCTTT
abundance: -; j_gene: TRBJ1-1; v_gene: TRBV29-1; d_gene: -; CDR3aa: CSVALDIMNTEAFF; CDR3nt: TGCAGCGTTGCCCTGGACATAATGAACACTGAAGCTTTCTTT
abundance: once; j_gene: TRBJ1-2; v_gene: TRBV13; d_gene: -; CDR3aa: CASSLGALANYGYTF; CDR3nt: TGTGCCAGCAGCTTAGGGGCGCTAGCTAACTATGGCTACACCTTC
abundance: -; j_gene: TRBJ2-1; v_gene: TRBV24-1; d_gene: TRBD1; CDR3aa: CATSDPKTGGIEQFF; CDR3nt: TGTGCCACCAGTGACCCAAAGACAGGGGGCATTGAGCAGTTCTTC
abundance: -; j_gene: TRBJ1-1; v_gene: TRBV4-1; d_gene: -; CDR3aa: CASSQVPGANSEAFF; CDR3nt: TGCGCCAGCAGCCAAGTACCGGGAGCCAACTCTGAAGCTTTCTTT
abundance: -; j_gene: TRBJ1-2; v_gene: TRBV4-2; d_gene: -; CDR3aa: CASSQEAGRDYGYTF; CDR3nt: TGTGCCAGCAGCCAAGAGGCCGGCAGAGACTATGGCTACACCTTC
abundance: once; j_gene: TRBJ2-3; v_gene: TRBV5-4; d_gene: TRBD2; CDR3aa: CASSKTSGSTDTQYF; CDR3nt: TGTGCCAGCAGCAAGACTAGCGGCTCCACAGATACGCAGTATTTT
abundance: -; j_gene: TRBJ2-1; v_gene: TRBV7-2; d_gene: -; CDR3aa: CASSDGQGTRPKQFF; CDR3nt: TGTGCCAGCAGCGACGGACAGGGGACTAGACCTAAGCAGTTCTTC
abundance: -; j_gene: TRBJ2-7; v_gene: TRBV7-2; d_gene: -; CDR3aa: CASSWGTVSYEQYF; CDR3nt: TGTGCCAGCAGCTGGGGGACGGTTTCCTACGAGCAGTACTTC
abundance: -; j_gene: TRBJ2-3; v_gene: TRBV7-8; d_gene: -; CDR3aa: CASSLNGAGSTDTQYF; CDR3nt: TGTGCCAGCAGCTTAAACGGGGCGGGGAGCACAGATACGCAGTATTTT
abundance: -; j_gene: TRBJ2-1; v_gene: TRBV6-4; d_gene: TRBD2; CDR3aa: CASSAFLSASGRGNTVEQFF; CDR3nt: TGTGCCAGCAGTGCATTTCTCTCCGCTAGCGGGAGGGGTAATACGGTTGAGCAGTTCTTC
abundance: -; j_gene: TRBJ1-4; v_gene: TRBV7-9; d_gene: TRBD1; CDR3aa: CASSRQGAGEKLFF; CDR3nt: TGTGCCAGCAGCAGACAGGGGGCCGGAGAAAAACTGTTTTTT
abundance: -; j_gene: TRBJ2-2; v_gene: TRBV7-6; d_gene: TRBD1; CDR3aa: CASSKGQVGELFF; CDR3nt: TGTGCCAGCAGCAAAGGACAGGTCGGGGAGCTGTTTTTT
abundance: -; j_gene: TRBJ1-1; v_gene: TRBV18; d_gene: -; CDR3aa: CASSPRENTEAFF; CDR3nt: TGTGCCAGCTCACCGAGGGAGAACACTGAAGCTTTCTTT
abundance: -; j_gene: TRBJ2-7; v_gene: TRBV6-5; d_gene: TRBD1; CDR3aa: CASRDRQGAFYEQYF; CDR3nt: TGTGCCAGCAGAGACAGACAGGGCGCCTTCTACGAGCAGTACTTC
abundance: -; j_gene: TRBJ2-3; v_gene: TRBV7-2; d_gene: TRBD1; CDR3aa: CASSSGQGTDTQYF; CDR3nt: TGTGCCAGCAGTTCGGGACAGGGAACAGATACGCAGTATTTT
abundance: -; j_gene: TRBJ2-7; v_gene: TRBV14; d_gene: TRBD2; CDR3aa: CASSQDGRYYEQYF; CDR3nt: TGTGCCAGCAGCCAAGACGGGAGGTATTACGAGCAGTACTTC
abundance: -; j_gene: TRBJ2-3; v_gene: TRBV7-3; d_gene: TRBD2; CDR3aa: CASSLGAGGRTDTQYF; CDR3nt: TGTGCCAGCAGCTTAGGGGCGGGAGGGCGCACAGATACGCAGTATTTT
abundance: once; j_gene: TRBJ2-7; v_gene: TRBV11-3; d_gene: -; CDR3aa: CDSALVEETGSYEQYF; CDR3nt: TGTGATAGTGCGCTAGTCGAGGAAACTGGCTCCTACGAGCAGTACTTC
abundance: -; j_gene: TRBJ2-3; v_gene: TRBV4-1; d_gene: -; CDR3aa: CASSQVGLSTDTQYF; CDR3nt: TGCGCCAGCAGCCAAGTCGGACTCAGCACAGATACGCAGTATTTT
abundance: -; j_gene: TRBJ2-7; v_gene: TRBV28; d_gene: -; CDR3aa: CASSWREEQYF; CDR3nt: TGTGCCAGCAGTTGGAGGGAAGAGCAGTACTTC